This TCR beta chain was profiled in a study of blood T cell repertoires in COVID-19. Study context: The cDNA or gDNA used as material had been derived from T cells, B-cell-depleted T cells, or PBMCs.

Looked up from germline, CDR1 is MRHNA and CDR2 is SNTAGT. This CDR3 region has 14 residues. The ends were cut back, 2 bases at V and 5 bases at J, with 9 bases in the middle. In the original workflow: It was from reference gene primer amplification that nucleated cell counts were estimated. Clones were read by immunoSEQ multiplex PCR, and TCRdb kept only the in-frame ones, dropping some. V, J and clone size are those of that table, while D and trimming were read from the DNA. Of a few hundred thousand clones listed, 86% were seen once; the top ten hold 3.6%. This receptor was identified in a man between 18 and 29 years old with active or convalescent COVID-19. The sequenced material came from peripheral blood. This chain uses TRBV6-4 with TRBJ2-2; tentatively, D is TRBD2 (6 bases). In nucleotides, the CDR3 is TGTGCCAGCAGTGACGTCGGAGGGACCGGGGAGCTGTTTTTT. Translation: CASSDVGGTGELFF.